Below are 21 T cell receptor beta chains sequenced from a single sample in a study of blood T cell repertoires in COVID-19. TCRdb's table, derived via immunoSEQ multiplex PCR, lists solely in-frame clones and lacks some. Altogether approximately 220,000 clones are present, roughly 84% being singletons, with the ten largest covering 6.8%. The sequenced material came from PBMCs or T cells enriched from blood (not recorded which). These receptors were obtained from a woman in her thirties or forties who had recovered from COVID-19.

V is TRBV2 and J is TRBJ1-1; maybe TRBD1 (6 bases). Trimming left V 5 bases short and J 7 bases short, with 8 bases between. The CDR3 contains 11 residues. Germline loops: CDR1 SNHLY, CDR2 FYNNEI. The CDR3 region is CASSPRGEAFF. CDR3 DNA sequence: TGTGCCAGCAGTCCCAGGGGTGAAGCTTTCTTT.

J is TRBJ2-5 and V is TRBV3-1 (or the pseudogene TRBV3-2), with 9 nucleotides matching TRBD2. The junction had 14 bases not matched to a gene; V was cut back by 1 base and J by 5 bases. The CDR3 sequence is 18 residues long. The germline gives CDR1 LGHDT, CDR2 YNNKEL (reference sequence). Here the CDR3 reads CASSQGYPSGILTETQYF. The CDR3 DNA reads as TGTGCCAGCAGCCAAGGGTATCCTAGCGGGATACTTACGGAGACCCAGTACTTC.

The chain carries TRBV3-1 (or the pseudogene TRBV3-2) and TRBJ1-1; D not resolved. CDR1 is LGHDT and CDR2 is YNNKEL in the germline V gene (reference sequence). The CDR3 extends over 14 amino acids. V was clipped by 2 bases and J by 0 bases, with 7 bases between them. The CDR3 region has the DNA TGTGCCAGCAGCCAATCGGGGATGAACACTGAAGCTTTCTTT. Its protein product is CASSQSGMNTEAFF.

The rearrangement uses TRBV4-1 and TRBJ2-1, with 8 positions matching TRBD2. Germline V gives CDR1 MGHRA, CDR2 YSYEKL. The CDR3 runs 15 residues. V lost 2 bases and J lost 8; bases outside the gene matches: 8. This chain's CDR3 is CASSQIGVSGDEQFF. The CDR3 DNA is TGCGCCAGCAGCCAAATAGGGGTTAGCGGGGATGAGCAGTTCTTC.

This chain links TRBV27 with TRBJ1-6; TRBD1 matches 9 bases. This CDR3 has 15 amino acids. The V gene's germline CDR1 is MNHEY and CDR2 SMNVEV (reference sequence). The ends lost 1 base at V and 8 bases at J; junction bases unmatched: 3. The CDR3, as DNA: TGTGCCAGCAGTTTATTGGGGACAGGGCATTCACCCCTCCACTTT. It specifies CASSLLGTGHSPLHF.

This sequence joins TRBV4-2 and TRBJ2-7; D not certain. Per the germline V gene, CDR1 is LGHNA and CDR2 is YNFKEQ. The V and J ends lost 0 bases and 0 bases respectively, with 9 bases between them. The CDR3 consists of 15 residues. This chain's CDR3 is CASSQDIRVSYEQYF. CDR3 coding DNA: TGTGCCAGCAGCCAAGATATCCGGGTCTCCTACGAGCAGTACTTC.

This clone was seen only once. V usage is TRBV4-1 and J usage is TRBJ2-7; possibly TRBD1 for D (5 bases). This CDR3 region has 16 residues. In germline, CDR1 is MGHRA, CDR2 YSYEKL. V lost 6 bases and J lost 0, with 18 bases in between. In DNA, the CDR3 is TGCGCCAGCAGTCTGCCGGTAGCCGACAGCTCCTACGAGCAGTACGTC. It translates to CASSLPVADSSYEQYV.

For the CDR3, the DNA is TGTGCCTGGAGCAGGGGTCGGAATCAGCCCCAGCATTTT. Translation gives CAWSRGRNQPQHF. The chain uses TRBV30 and TRBJ1-5, with D perhaps TRBD1 (6 bases). The ends were cut back, 3 bases at V and 4 bases at J, with 10 bases in the middle. This CDR3 has 13 residues. Germline lookup yields CDR1 GTSNPN and CDR2 SVGIG (reference sequence).

This chain links TRBV30 with TRBJ1-4; TRBD1 aligns across 8 bases. This CDR3 contains 18 residues. The germline V gene has CDR1 GTSNPN and CDR2 SVGIG (reference sequence). The J segment lost 3 bases and the V segment lost 0 bases, leaving 12 bases of the junction unmatched. The CDR3 sequence: CAWSVKMGGTGSNEKLFF. For the CDR3, the DNA is TGTGCCTGGAGTGTAAAGATGGGTGGGACAGGCTCTAATGAAAAACTGTTTTTT. Combining the CDR3 with reference TRBV30 and TRBJ1-4 gives the whole variable domain SQTIHQWPATLVQPVGSPLSLECTVEGTSNPNLYWYRQAAGRGLQLLFYSVGIGQISSEVPQNLSASRPQDRQFILSSKKLLLSDSGFYLCAWSVKMGGTGSNEKLFFGSGTQLSVL.

V and J are TRBV6-2 or TRBV6-3 and TRBJ2-1; 7 positions agree with TRBD2. The V and J ends lost 2 bases and 6 bases, in that order; junction bases with no gene match: 13. CDR1 and CDR2 from the germline V gene are MNHEY and SVGEGT. This CDR3 spans 17 amino acids. The CDR3 reads CASSYASGGPRGNEQFF. The CDR3 DNA is TGTGCCAGCAGTTACGCTAGCGGCGGACCCCGTGGCAATGAGCAGTTCTTC.

CDR3 DNA: TGTGCCAGCAGTCCTAACCTTTTCATGAACACTGAAGCTTTCTTT. This gives the protein CASSPNLFMNTEAFF. The gene calls are TRBV2 and TRBJ1-1; D is uncertain. Germline lookup yields CDR1 SNHLY and CDR2 FYNNEI. The CDR3 covers 15 residues. Between the trimmed V and J ends, which lost 5 bases and 0 bases, there was a span of 13 bases. Filled out from reference TRBV2 and TRBJ1-1, the complete variable domain reads EPEVTQTPSHQVTQMGQEVILRCVPISNHLYFYWYRQILGQKVEFLVSFYNNEISEKSEIFDDQFSVERPDGSNFTLKIRSTKLEDSAMYFCASSPNLFMNTEAFFGQGTRLTVV.

This chain joins TRBV5-1 and TRBJ2-7, with a weak D call TRBD2 (6 bases). The CDR3 totals 15 residues. Trimming removed 0 bases from V and 3 bases from J, with 13 bases in between. Germline V CDR1 and CDR2: SGHRS, YFSETQ. This CDR3 is CASSLGGGADYEQYF. The CDR3 coding sequence is TGCGCCAGCAGCTTGGGGGGCGGGGCGGACTACGAGCAGTACTTC.

The V and J genes are TRBV28 and TRBJ1-4, with 12 bases identical to TRBD1. The V gene's germline CDR1 is MDHEN and CDR2 SYDVKM. V was clipped by 6 bases and J by 5 bases; unmatched bases: 10. This CDR3 has 17 amino acids. The CDR3 DNA follows: TGTGCCAGCAGGACCCGGGACAGGGGGCTTACGAATGAAAAACTGTTTTTT. Translated, it gives CASRTRDRGLTNEKLFF.

The chain employs TRBV27 and TRBJ1-5; unclear D gene. V lost 4 bases, J lost 0 bases, and 7 bases lay in between. The CDR3 totals 14 residues. From germline, CDR1 is MNHEY and CDR2 SMNVEV (reference sequence). The CDR3 spells CASSSLYSNQPQHF. CDR3 sequence (DNA): TGTGCCAGCAGTTCCCTTTATAGCAATCAGCCCCAGCATTTT.

The CDR3 reads CASSLASVDTQYF. The CDR3 nucleotides read TGTGCCAGCAGCTTAGCTTCTGTAGATACGCAGTATTTT. The rearrangement joins TRBV7-8 to TRBJ2-3; D is unclear. CDR3 length: 13 residues. The germline V gene encodes CDR1 SGHVS and CDR2 FQNEAQ. Trimming removed 0 bases at V and 5 bases at J, with 6 bases between.

The gene calls are TRBV5-5 and TRBJ1-3; TRBD1 might be the D (6 bases). The CDR3 totals 14 residues. With 4 bases removed from V and 9 bases from J, the gap between germline ends came to 17 bases. CDR1 SGHKS and CDR2 YYEKEE come from the germline V gene (reference sequence). CDR3 bases: TGTGCCAGCAGCCTAAAACAGGGCGGGGGCACCATATATTTT. This translates into CASSLKQGGGTIYF.

The chain is built from TRBV9 and TRBJ2-5, with unresolved D. The germline gives CDR1 SGDLS, CDR2 YYNGEE. The CDR3 consists of 13 residues. V was cut by 0 bases and J by 1 base, with 4 bases left in between. CDR3 in amino acids: CASSVAVQETQYF. The CDR3 DNA reads TGTGCCAGCAGCGTAGCAGTCCAAGAGACCCAGTACTTC.

This clone was detected many times. The chain is built from TRBV12-3 or TRBV12-4 and TRBJ1-1, with D uncertain. The CDR3 consists of 13 residues. V shed 0 bases and J shed 11 bases, with 13 bases lying between them. As DNA, the CDR3 is TGTGCCAGCAGTTTAGCGCTTCTGCCGGGGGCTTTCTTT. This gives the protein CASSLALLPGAFF.

The chain has TRBV10-3 and TRBJ2-1; TRBD2 might be the D (6 bases). V was pared by 6 bases and J by 6 bases, with 12 bases between. The CDR3 is 13 residues long. Germline V gives CDR1 ENHRY, CDR2 SYGVKD. The CDR3 nucleotides are TGTGCCATCAGGGAGGGAGCCCCCAATGAGCAGTTCTTC. Translating gives CAIREGAPNEQFF.

The chain employs TRBV5-1 and TRBJ2-5, with TRBD1 identical over 11 bases. V shed 2 bases and J 4 bases; nucleotides not matched to a gene: 4. Germline V CDR1 and CDR2: SGHRS, YFSETQ. The CDR3 totals 15 residues. CDR3 amino acids: CASSFGQGARETQYF. The CDR3 DNA is TGCGCCAGCAGCTTCGGACAGGGGGCGCGAGAGACCCAGTACTTC.

The rearrangement uses TRBV7-8 and TRBJ1-4; D perhaps matches TRBD1 (6 bases). CDR1 and CDR2 from the germline V gene are SGHVS and FQNEAQ. V was clipped by 3 bases and J by 5 bases, with 16 bases between them. The CDR3 consists of 16 residues. The CDR3, as DNA: TGTGCCAGCAGCTTTCAGGGGAGAGGGATCAATGAAAAACTGTTTTTT. This codes for CASSFQGRGINEKLFF.